Below, one TCR beta chain is given with its context. Its antigen remains unknown. This record comes from a study of shared clonotypes between healthy human individuals. For the study at large: The people who gave samples were a couple of women and three men aged 18 to 49.

Study-level findings and limits: Tissue TCR repertoires likely differ from these blood-only repertoires. Relative to their counterparts shared across all four donors, non-shared clonotypes exhibited diminished generation probabilities.

Libraries were prepared by immunoSEQ multiplex PCR; TCRdb keeps only in-frame clonotypes and omits some of them. This table holds approximately 1.1 million clones, 70% to 80% found once. Germline V CDR1 and CDR2: MGHRA, YSYEKL. The CDR3 has 17 amino acids. V was pared by 3 bases and J by 8 bases, with 17 bases of the junction left unmatched. The chain joins TRBV4-1 to TRBJ1-2, with 8 bases lining up with TRBD1. Specimen: memory CD4+ T cells from PBMCs. Subset described: CD45RA-negative fraction. The clonotype was recovered from a man aged 18 to 29 in good health. Some clones in this sample may be carry-over from other donors' samples. DNA for the CDR3: TGCGCCAGCAGCCATGCCTGGCAGGGGGCTACGCGTGGAGGCTACACCTTC. It is translated as CASSHAWQGATRGGYTF.